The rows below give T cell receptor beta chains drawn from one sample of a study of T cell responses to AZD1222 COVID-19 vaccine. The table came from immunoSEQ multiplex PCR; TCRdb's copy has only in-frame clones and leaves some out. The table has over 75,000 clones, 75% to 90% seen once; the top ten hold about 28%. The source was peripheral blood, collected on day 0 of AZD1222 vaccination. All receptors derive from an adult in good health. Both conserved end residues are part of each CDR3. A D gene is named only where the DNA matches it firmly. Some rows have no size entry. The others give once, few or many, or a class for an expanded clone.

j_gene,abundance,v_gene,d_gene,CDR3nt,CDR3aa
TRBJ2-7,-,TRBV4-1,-,TGCGCCAGCAGCCAAGATAATTACGCGGGCTCGGCCTACGAGCAGTACTTC,CASSQDNYAGSAYEQYF
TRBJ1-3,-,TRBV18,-,TGTGCCAGCTCACCCGACAGCCGATCTGGAAACACCATATATTTT,CASSPDSRSGNTIYF
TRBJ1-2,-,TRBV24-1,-,TGTGCCACCAGTGACCCTAGAACCGGGACAAGATCGGGCTACACCTTC,CATSDPRTGTRSGYTF
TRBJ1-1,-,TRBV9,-,TGTGCCAGCAGCGTGGACGTCTTGGCGGGCATGAACACTGAAGCTTTCTTT,CASSVDVLAGMNTEAFF
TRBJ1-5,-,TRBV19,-,TGTGCCAGTAGTATAGCGGGCATACGAGGGGATCAGCCCCAGCATTTT,CASSIAGIRGDQPQHF
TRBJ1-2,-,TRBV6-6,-,TGTGCCAGCAGTTACTTTGCCGCGGGGAGTGGGGGTGGCTACACCTTC,CASSYFAAGSGGGYTF
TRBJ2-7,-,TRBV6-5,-,TGTGCCAGCAGTTACCACAACAACTACGAGCAGTACTTC,CASSYHNNYEQYF
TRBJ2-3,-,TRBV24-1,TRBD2,TGTGCCACCAGTGATCGTAGCGGGAGTTATACGCAGTATTTT,CATSDRSGSYTQYF
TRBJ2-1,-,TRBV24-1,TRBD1,TGTGCCACCAGTGATTTACAGGGGAATGAGCAGTTCTTC,CATSDLQGNEQFF
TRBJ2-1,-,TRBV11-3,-,TGTGCCAGCAGCTTGGGTTACAATGAGCAGTTCTTC,CASSLGYNEQFF
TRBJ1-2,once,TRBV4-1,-,TGCGCCAGCAGCCCGGAGGCGGGGCAGAGTTACTATGGCTACACCTTC,CASSPEAGQSYYGYTF
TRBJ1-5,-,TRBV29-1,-,TGCAGCGTTGTCGAGGGGAACGGCAATCAGCCCCAGCATTTT,CSVVEGNGNQPQHF
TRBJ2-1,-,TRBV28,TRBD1,TGTGCCAGCATACAGGGGGGCCCCTACAATGAGCAGTTCTTC,CASIQGGPYNEQFF
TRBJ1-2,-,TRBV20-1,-,TGCAGTGCTAGTTCGGTGAGGGAGTACTATGGCTACACCTTC,CSASSVREYYGYTF
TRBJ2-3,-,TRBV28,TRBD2,TGTGCCAGCAGTTTTGCGGGAGGCACAGATACGCAGTATTTT,CASSFAGGTDTQYF
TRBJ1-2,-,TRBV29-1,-,TGCAGCGTTGGTGGGGGGGCTAACTATGGCTACACCTTC,CSVGGGANYGYTF
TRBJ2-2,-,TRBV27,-,TGTGCCAGCAGCCCCGTGGCGACAACCACCGGGGAGCTGTTTTTT,CASSPVATTTGELFF
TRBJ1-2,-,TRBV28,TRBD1,TGTGCCAGCAGAGTGACAGGGGACTATGGCTACACCTTC,CASRVTGDYGYTF
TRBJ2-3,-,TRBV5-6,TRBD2,TGTGCCAGCAGCAGCACCGGGACTAGCGGGAGAAGGTCAGATACGCAGTATTTT,CASSSTGTSGRRSDTQYF
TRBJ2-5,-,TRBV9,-,TGTGCCAGCAGCGTAGCTCCTGGCCCGAGGCGGGAGACCCAGTACTTC,CASSVAPGPRRETQYF
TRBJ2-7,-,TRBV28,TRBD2,TGTGCCAGCAGTTCCCTGACTAGCGGGAGTGAGTACTTC,CASSSLTSGSEYF
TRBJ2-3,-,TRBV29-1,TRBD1,TGCAGCGCGGGACAGGGAGGCACAGATACGCAGTATTTT,CSAGQGGTDTQYF
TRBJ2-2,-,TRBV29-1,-,TGCAGCGGGAGCTTCGCGAACACCGGGGAGCTGTTTTTT,CSGSFANTGELFF
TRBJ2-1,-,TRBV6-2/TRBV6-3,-,TGTGCCAGCAGTGGAGGGACGACTTCCTACAATGAGCAGTTCTTC,CASSGGTTSYNEQFF
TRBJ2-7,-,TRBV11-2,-,TGTGCCAGCACTACGGTTGACTCCTACGAGCAGTACTTC,CASTTVDSYEQYF
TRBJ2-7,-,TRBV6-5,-,TGTGCCAGCACCCAAACAGGGAGCTACGAGCAGTACTTC,CASTQTGSYEQYF
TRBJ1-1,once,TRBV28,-,TGTGCCAGCAGTTCCCCCTCTCTCGGGCGAGCTTTCTTT,CASSSPSLGRAFF
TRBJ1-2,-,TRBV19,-,TGTGCCAGTAGTGCAAACAGGGATGGTGACTATGGCTACACCTTC,CASSANRDGDYGYTF
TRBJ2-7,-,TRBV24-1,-,TGTGCCACTTCCGGGACACCTATCCCCGAGCAGTACTTC,CATSGTPIPEQYF
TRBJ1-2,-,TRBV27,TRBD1,TGTGCCAGCGCCGACAGGGGCGGATACTATGGCTACACCTTC,CASADRGGYYGYTF
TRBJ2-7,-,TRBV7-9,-,TGTGCCAGCACGAGCTCCTACGAGCAGTACTTC,CASTSSYEQYF
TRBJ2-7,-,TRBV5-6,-,TGTGCCAGCAGCTTGCGGGACATGGCCCTCGAGCAGTACTTC,CASSLRDMALEQYF
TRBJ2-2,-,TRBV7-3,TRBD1,TGTGCCAGCAGCCAAAGGGACAGGGGTGCCACCGGGGAGCTGTTTTTT,CASSQRDRGATGELFF
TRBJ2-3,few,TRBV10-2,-,TGCGCCAGCAGTGACTACGGCTACACAGATACGCAGTATTTT,CASSDYGYTDTQYF
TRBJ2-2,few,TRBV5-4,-,TGTGCCAGCAGCTCGACCTTCGGCGGGACTTTAGACACCGGGGAGCTGTTTTTT,CASSSTFGGTLDTGELFF